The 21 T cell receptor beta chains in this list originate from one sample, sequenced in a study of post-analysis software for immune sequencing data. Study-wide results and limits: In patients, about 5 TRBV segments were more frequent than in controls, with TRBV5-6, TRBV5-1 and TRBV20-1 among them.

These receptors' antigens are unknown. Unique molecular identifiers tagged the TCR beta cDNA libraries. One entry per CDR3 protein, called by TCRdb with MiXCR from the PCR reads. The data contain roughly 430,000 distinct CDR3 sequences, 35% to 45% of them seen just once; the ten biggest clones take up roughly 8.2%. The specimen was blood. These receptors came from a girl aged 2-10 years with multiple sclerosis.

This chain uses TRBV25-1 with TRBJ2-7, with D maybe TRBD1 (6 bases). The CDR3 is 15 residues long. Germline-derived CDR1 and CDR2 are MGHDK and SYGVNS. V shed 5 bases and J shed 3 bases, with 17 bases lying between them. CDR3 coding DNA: TGTGCCAGCAGTAACCACAGGGTCGGAGGCTACGAGCAGTACTTC. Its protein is CASSNHRVGGYEQYF.

CDR3 DNA sequence: TGTGCCAGCAGCCAAGATGGGTCCGACGGATTCTATGGCTACACCTTC. Amino acids: CASSQDGSDGFYGYTF. This chain uses TRBV4-2 with TRBJ1-2; no definite D call. The CDR3 sequence is 16 residues long. V dropped 0 bases and J dropped 4 bases, with 15 bases sitting between them. Germline V gene sequence: CDR1 LGHNA, CDR2 YNFKEQ.

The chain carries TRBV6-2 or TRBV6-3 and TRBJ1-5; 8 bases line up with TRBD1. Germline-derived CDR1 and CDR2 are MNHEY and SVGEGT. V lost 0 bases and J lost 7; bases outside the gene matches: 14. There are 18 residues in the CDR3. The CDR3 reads CASSYSRDRLTMEQPQHF. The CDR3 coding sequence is TGTGCCAGCAGTTACTCGCGGGACAGGTTAACAATGGAGCAGCCCCAGCATTTT.

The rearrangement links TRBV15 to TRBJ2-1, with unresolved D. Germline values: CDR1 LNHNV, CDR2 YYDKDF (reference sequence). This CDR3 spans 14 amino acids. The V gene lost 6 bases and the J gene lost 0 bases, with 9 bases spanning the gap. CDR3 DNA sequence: TGTGCCACCAGTTTCGCGAGCTCCTACAATGAGCAGTTCTTC. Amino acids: CATSFASSYNEQFF.

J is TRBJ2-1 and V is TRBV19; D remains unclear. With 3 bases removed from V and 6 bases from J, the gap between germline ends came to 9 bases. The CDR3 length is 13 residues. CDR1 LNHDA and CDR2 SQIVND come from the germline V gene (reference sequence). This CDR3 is CASSILTSNEQFF. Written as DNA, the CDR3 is TGTGCCAGTAGTATCCTGACAAGCAATGAGCAGTTCTTC.

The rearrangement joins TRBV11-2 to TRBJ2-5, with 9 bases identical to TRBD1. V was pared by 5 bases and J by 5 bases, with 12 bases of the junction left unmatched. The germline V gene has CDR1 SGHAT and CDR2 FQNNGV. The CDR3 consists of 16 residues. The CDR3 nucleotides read TGTGCCAGCAGCGGTCGGGACAGGGTATCTCAGGAGACCCAGTACTTC. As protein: CASSGRDRVSQETQYF.

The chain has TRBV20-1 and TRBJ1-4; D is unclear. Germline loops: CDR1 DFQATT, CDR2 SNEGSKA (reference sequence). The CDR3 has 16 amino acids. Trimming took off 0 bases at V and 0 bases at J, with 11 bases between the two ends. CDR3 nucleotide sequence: TGCAGTGCTAGAGATCTGCAGACTGCAACTAATGAAAAACTGTTTTTT. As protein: CSARDLQTATNEKLFF.

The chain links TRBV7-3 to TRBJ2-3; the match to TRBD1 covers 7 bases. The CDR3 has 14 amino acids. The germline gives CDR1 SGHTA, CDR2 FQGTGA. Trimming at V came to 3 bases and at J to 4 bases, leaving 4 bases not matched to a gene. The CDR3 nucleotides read TGTGCCAGCAGCTTGACAGGGTCCCCAGATACGCAGTATTTT. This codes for CASSLTGSPDTQYF.

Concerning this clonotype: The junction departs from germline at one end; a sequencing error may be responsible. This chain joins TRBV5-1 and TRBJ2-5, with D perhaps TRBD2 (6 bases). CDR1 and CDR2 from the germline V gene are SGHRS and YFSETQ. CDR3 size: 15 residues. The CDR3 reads CASSTGVDYQETQYF. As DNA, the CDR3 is TGCGCCAGCAGCACCGGAGTGGACTACCAGGAGACCCAGTACTTC.

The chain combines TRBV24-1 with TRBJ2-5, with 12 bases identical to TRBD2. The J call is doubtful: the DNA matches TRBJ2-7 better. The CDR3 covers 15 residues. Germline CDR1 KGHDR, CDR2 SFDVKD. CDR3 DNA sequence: TGTGCCACCAGTGACCGGACTAGCGGGGACTACGAGCAGTACTTC. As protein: CATSDRTSGDYEQYF.

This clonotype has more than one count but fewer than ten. The CDR3 DNA reads TGTGCCAGCTGGGGCACTGAAGCTTTCTTT. It codes for CASWGTEAFF. The V and J genes are TRBV6-5 and TRBJ1-1, with D uncertain. Deletions cut 8 bases from V and 4 bases from J, with 5 bases between. CDR3 length equals 10 residues. Per the germline V gene, CDR1 is MNHEY and CDR2 is SVGAGI.

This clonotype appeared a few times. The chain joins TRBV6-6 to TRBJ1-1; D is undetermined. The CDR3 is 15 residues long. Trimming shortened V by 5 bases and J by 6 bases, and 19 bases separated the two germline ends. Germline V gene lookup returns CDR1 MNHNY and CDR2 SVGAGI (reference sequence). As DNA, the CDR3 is TGTGCCAGCAGTCCTTTGGCGTCGGGGAATTCTGAAGCTTTCTTT. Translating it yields CASSPLASGNSEAFF.

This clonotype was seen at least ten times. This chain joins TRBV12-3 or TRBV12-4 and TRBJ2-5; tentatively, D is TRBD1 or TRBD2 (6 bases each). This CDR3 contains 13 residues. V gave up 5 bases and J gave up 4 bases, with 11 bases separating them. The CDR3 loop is CASSPGGTETQYF. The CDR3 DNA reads TGTGCCAGCAGTCCCGGGGGCACAGAGACCCAGTACTTC.

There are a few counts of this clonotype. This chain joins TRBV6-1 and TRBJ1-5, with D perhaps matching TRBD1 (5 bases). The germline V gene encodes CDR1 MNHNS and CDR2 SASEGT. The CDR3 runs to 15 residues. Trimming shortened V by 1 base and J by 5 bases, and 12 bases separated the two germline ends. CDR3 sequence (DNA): TGTGCCAGCAGTGAAGGGGCTCTGGGGCATCAGCCCCAGCATTTT. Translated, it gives CASSEGALGHQPQHF.

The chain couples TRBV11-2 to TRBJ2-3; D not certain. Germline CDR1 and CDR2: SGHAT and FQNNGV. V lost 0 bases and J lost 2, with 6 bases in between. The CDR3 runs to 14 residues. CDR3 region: CASSLDLFTDTQYF. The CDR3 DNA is TGTGCCAGCAGCTTAGATTTGTTCACAGATACGCAGTATTTT.

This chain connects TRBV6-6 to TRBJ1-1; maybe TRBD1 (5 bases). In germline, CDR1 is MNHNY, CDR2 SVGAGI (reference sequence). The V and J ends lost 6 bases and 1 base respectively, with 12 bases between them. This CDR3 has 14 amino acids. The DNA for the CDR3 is TGTGCCAGCAGCCTACAGGACCAGAACACTGAAGCTTTCTTT. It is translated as CASSLQDQNTEAFF.

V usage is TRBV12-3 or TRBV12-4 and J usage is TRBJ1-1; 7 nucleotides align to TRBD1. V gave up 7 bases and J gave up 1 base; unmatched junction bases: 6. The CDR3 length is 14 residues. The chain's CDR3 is CASTPGQSNTEAFF. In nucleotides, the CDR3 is TGTGCCAGCACCCCGGGACAGTCGAACACTGAAGCTTTCTTT.

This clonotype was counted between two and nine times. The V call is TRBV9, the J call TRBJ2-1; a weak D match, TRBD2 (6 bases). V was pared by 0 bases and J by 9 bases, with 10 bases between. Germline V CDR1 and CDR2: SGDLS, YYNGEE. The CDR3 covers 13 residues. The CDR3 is CASSVEGGSEQFF. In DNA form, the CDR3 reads TGTGCCAGCAGCGTAGAAGGAGGGAGTGAGCAGTTCTTC.

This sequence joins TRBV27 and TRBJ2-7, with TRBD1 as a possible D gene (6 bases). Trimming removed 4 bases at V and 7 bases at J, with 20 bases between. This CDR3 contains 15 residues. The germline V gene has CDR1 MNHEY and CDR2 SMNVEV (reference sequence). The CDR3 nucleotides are TGTGCCAGCAGTTCCGACAGGACCATCTTTTGGGAGCAGTACTTC. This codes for CASSSDRTIFWEQYF.

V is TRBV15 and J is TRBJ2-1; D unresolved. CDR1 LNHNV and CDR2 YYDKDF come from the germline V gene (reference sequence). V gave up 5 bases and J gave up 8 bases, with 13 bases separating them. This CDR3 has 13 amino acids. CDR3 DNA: TGTGCCACCAGCGACCCGCTTATCGATGAGCAGTTCTTC. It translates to CATSDPLIDEQFF. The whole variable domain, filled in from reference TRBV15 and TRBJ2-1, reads DAMVIQNPRYQVTQFGKPVTLSCSQTLNHNVMYWYQQKSSQAPKLLFHYYDKDFNNEADTPDNFQSRRPNTSFCFLDIRSPGLGDTAMYLCATSDPLIDEQFFGPGTRLTVL.

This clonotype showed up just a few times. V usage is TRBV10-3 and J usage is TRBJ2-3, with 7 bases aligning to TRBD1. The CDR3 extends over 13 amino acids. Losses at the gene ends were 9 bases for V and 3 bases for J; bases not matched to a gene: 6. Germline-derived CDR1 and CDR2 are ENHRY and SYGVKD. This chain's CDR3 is CAISTGQTDTQYF. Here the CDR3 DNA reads TGTGCCATTAGTACGGGACAGACAGATACGCAGTATTTT.